Given below is one T cell receptor beta chain in context. As originally analysed: Estimation of nucleated cell counts was performed using reference gene primer amplification. Sequencing was performed with immunoSEQ multiplex PCR; in TCRdb, only in-frame clones are kept and a portion is missing. Clonal size and the V and J genes are those of that table, whereas D and trimming came from the DNA. The table shows about 170,000 clones, with about 80% occurring only once. This entry comes from a study of blood T cell repertoires in COVID-19. The wider study: Two negative PCRs, clearance, or symptom resolution characterized the recovered Cohort 3 donors.

In germline, CDR1 is MDHEN, CDR2 SYDVKM. This CDR3 comprises 16 residues. With 8 bases clipped from V and 6 bases from J, the junction kept 18 bases outside the gene matches. This chain uses TRBV28 with TRBJ1-2, with 7 bases identical to TRBD1. This TCR came from a woman in her 70s in a cohort exposed to, infected with or recovered from COVID-19 (not recorded which). The sample taken for sequencing was PBMCs or T cells enriched from blood (not recorded which). The CDR3 DNA reads TGTGCCAGCGGTTCCGCCTCAGGACAGGTTCTTGATGGCTACACCTTC. Protein: CASGSASGQVLDGYTF.